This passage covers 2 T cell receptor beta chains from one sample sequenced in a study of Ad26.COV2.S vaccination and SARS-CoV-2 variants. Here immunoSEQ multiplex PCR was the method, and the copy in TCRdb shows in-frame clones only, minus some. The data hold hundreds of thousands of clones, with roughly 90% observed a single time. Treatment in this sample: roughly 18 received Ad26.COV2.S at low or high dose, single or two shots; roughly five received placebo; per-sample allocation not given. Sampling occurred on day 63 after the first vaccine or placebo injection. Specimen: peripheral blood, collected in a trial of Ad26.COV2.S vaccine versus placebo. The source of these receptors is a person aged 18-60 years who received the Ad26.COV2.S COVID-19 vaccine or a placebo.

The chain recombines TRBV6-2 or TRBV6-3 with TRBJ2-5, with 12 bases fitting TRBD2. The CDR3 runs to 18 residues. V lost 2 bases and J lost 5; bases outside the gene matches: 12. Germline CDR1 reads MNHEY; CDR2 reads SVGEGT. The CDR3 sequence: CASSYPGLAGPAYETQYF. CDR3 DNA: TGTGCCAGCAGTTACCCCGGACTAGCGGGGCCCGCTTACGAGACCCAGTACTTC.

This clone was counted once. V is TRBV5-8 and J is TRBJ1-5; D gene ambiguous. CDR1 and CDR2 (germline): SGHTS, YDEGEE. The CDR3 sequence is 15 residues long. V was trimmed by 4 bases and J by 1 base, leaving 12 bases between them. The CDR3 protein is CASSLTTPSNQPQHF. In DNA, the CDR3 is TGTGCCAGCAGCCTCACGACACCAAGCAATCAGCCCCAGCATTTT.